The subject of this entry is one TCR beta chain. The same CDR3 arises from other DNA sequences in this sample as well. This record comes from a study of blood T cell repertoires in COVID-19. Method: immunoSEQ multiplex PCR; TCRdb's copy keeps in-frame clones and lacks some. The table records roughly 220,000 clones, approximately 78% of them present only once. The receptor was derived from a woman of 80 years or more with COVID-19, enrolled during active disease. Sequencing was done on a sample of peripheral blood.

The CDR3 nucleotides are TGTGCCAGCAGTTTTTCGGGGAACGGCTACACCTTC. Translated, it gives CASSFSGNGYTF. The chain carries TRBV27 and TRBJ1-2; D gene ambiguous. This CDR3 has 12 residues. Germline CDR1 MNHEY, CDR2 SMNVEV (reference sequence). Trimming removed 3 bases from V and 8 bases from J, with 10 bases in between.